The 27 T cell receptor beta chains reported below all come from one sample, sequenced in a study of cytomegalovirus exposure and HLA in healthy donors. A multiplex PCR was run with 60 Vbeta primers and 13 Jbeta primers. Clones were read by immunoSEQ multiplex PCR, and TCRdb kept only the in-frame ones, dropping some. Here the sample spans around 120,000 clones, around 78% being singletons. The sequenced sample was PBMCs. The receptors here all came from a woman aged 40-49 years in good health and CMV-seronegative.

The gene calls are TRBV7-2 and TRBJ1-2; 7 nucleotides match TRBD1. The V and J ends lost 2 bases and 7 bases, in that order; junction bases with no gene match: 7. This CDR3 is 14 amino acids long. CDR1 SGHTA and CDR2 FQGNSA come from the germline V gene. The CDR3 here is CASSLTGVYPGYTF. The CDR3 DNA sequence: TGTGCCAGCAGCTTAACAGGGGTATATCCTGGCTACACCTTC.

The genes are TRBV28 and TRBJ2-2; D is ambiguous. This CDR3 region has 13 residues. V was clipped by 4 bases and J by 2 bases, with 5 bases between them. CDR1 is MDHEN and CDR2 is SYDVKM in the germline V gene. CDR3 nucleotides: TGTGCCAGCAGTTACCTAAACACCGGGGAGCTGTTTTTT. Translating it yields CASSYLNTGELFF.

This clone was seen only a few times. This chain uses TRBV10-3 with TRBJ2-1; D not certain. CDR1 and CDR2 from the germline V gene are ENHRY and SYGVKD. The CDR3 spans 14 residues. V lost 0 bases and J lost 7, with 10 bases in between. The CDR3 protein is CAISESSFVNEQFF. The CDR3 bases are TGTGCCATCAGTGAGTCGTCTTTCGTAAATGAGCAGTTCTTC.

This clone has a handful of counts. The V call is TRBV30, the J call TRBJ2-3, with 14 bases lining up with TRBD2. Looked up from germline, CDR1 is GTSNPN and CDR2 is SVGIG (reference sequence). This CDR3 comprises 16 residues. J lost 4 bases, V lost 1 base, and 4 bases had no gene match. The DNA for the CDR3 is TGTGCCTGGAGTGCCCGACTAGCGGGAGGGGCAGATACGCAGTATTTT. Translating gives CAWSARLAGGADTQYF.

The gene calls are TRBV9 and TRBJ2-7, with 11 bases that match TRBD1. Germline V CDR1 and CDR2: SGDLS, YYNGEE. The V gene end was trimmed by 6 bases and the J gene end by 4 bases; junction bases not matched to a gene: 9. The CDR3 covers 15 residues. In DNA, the CDR3 is TGTGCCAGCAACCCGGGGGGACAGGGGGGTTACGAGCAGTACTTC. It is translated as CASNPGGQGGYEQYF. Variable domain in full (rest from reference TRBV9 and TRBJ2-7): DSGVTQTPKHLITATGQRVTLRCSPRSGDLSVYWYQQSLDQGLQFLIQYYNGEERAKGNILERFSAQQFPDLHSELNLSSLELGDSALYFCASNPGGQGGYEQYFGPGTRLTVT.

The count of this clone is one. The chain carries TRBV15 and TRBJ2-1, with 7 bases identical to TRBD1. V was pared by 5 bases and J by 0 bases, with 4 bases of the junction left unmatched. There are 15 residues in the CDR3. Germline values: CDR1 LNHNV, CDR2 YYDKDF (reference sequence). The DNA of the CDR3 is TGTGCCACCAGCCAGGGACAGTCCTCCTACAATGAGCAGTTCTTC. Translated, it gives CATSQGQSSYNEQFF.

The chain has TRBV2 and TRBJ2-3; a possible D gene is TRBD2 (6 bases). The V gene's germline CDR1 is SNHLY and CDR2 FYNNEI. CDR3 length: 14 residues. V gave up 8 bases and J gave up 5 bases, with 17 bases separating them. The CDR3 nucleotides read TGTGCCAGCGGGGAGGCCTTTGTGGAAGATACGCAGTATTTT. Its protein is CASGEAFVEDTQYF.

This clone was picked up one time. One junction end disagrees with the germline gene, perhaps due to a read error. The chain links TRBV2 to TRBJ2-4, with unresolved D. Germline CDR1 is SNHLY and CDR2 is FYNNEI. The CDR3 totals 15 residues. For the CDR3, the DNA is TGTGCCAGCAGTGATGCACGTCCTGGCTCAAACAGTCAGTACTTC. Protein sequence: CASSDARPGSNSQYF.

The chain uses TRBV30 and TRBJ1-1; no clear D. Germline V gene data show CDR1 as GTSNPN and CDR2 as SVGIG (reference sequence). CDR3 length: 14 amino acids. V was shortened by 0 bases and J by 3 bases, with 11 bases between the two germline ends. As DNA, the CDR3 is TGTGCCTGGAGTGTTTGGGAGTCGGACACTGAAGCTTTCTTT. Its protein is CAWSVWESDTEAFF.

The rearrangement uses TRBV6-5 and TRBJ1-3; 8 bases align to TRBD1. Germline V gene sequence: CDR1 MNHEY, CDR2 SVGAGI. J was trimmed by 0 bases and V by 4 bases; bases with no gene match: 2. The CDR3 sequence is 15 residues long. For the CDR3, the DNA is TGTGCCAGCAGTTCTACAGGGGGCTCTGGAAACACCATATATTTT. It specifies CASSSTGGSGNTIYF.

This clone was seen once. V and J are TRBV28 and TRBJ2-7; no firm D call. The CDR3 loop spans 12 amino acids. Germline V CDR1 and CDR2: MDHEN, SYDVKM. V was pared by 6 bases and J by 5 bases, with 11 bases between. Here the CDR3 reads CASRLYPDEQYF. The CDR3 nucleotides read TGTGCCAGCAGGTTGTATCCAGACGAGCAGTACTTC.

V is TRBV7-2 and J is TRBJ1-5; D not resolved. This CDR3 spans 13 amino acids. V dropped 3 bases and J dropped 5 bases, with 8 bases sitting between them. Per the germline V gene, CDR1 is SGHTA and CDR2 is FQGNSA. CDR3 sequence reads: CASSFNSYQPQHF. The CDR3 DNA is TGTGCCAGCAGCTTCAACAGCTATCAGCCCCAGCATTTT.

The CDR3 reads CASSRQGETDTQYF. CDR3 nucleotides: TGCGCCAGCAGCCGCCAAGGAGAGACAGATACGCAGTATTTT. The chain couples TRBV5-1 to TRBJ2-3; D is undetermined. CDR1 SGHRS and CDR2 YFSETQ come from the germline V gene. V shed 4 bases and J shed 3 bases, with 12 bases lying between them. The CDR3 runs to 14 residues.

The gene calls are TRBV5-1 and TRBJ1-1; D gene uncertain. CDR3 size: 15 residues. Germline assignment: CDR1 SGHRS and CDR2 YFSETQ. V lost 3 bases, J lost 1 base, and 13 bases lay in between. The CDR3 DNA reads as TGCGCCAGCAGCTCCTCCCGGGTGGAGAACACTGAAGCTTTCTTT. Encoded protein: CASSSSRVENTEAFF.

The chain links TRBV5-5 to TRBJ2-2, with D perhaps matching TRBD1 (6 bases). V lost 2 bases, J lost 1 base, and 12 bases lay in between. Per the germline V gene, CDR1 is SGHKS and CDR2 is YYEKEE (reference sequence). The CDR3 covers 16 residues. The CDR3 bases are TGTGCCAGCAGCTTCGGTCAGGGGAAGAACACCGGGGAGCTGTTTTTT. Its translation is CASSFGQGKNTGELFF.

In its sample, this clone was seen a few times. This chain links TRBV30 with TRBJ2-4, with TRBD2 matching over 9 bases. V trimming: 4 bases; J trimming: 0 bases; junction bases outside the gene matches: 4. Germline V gives CDR1 GTSNPN, CDR2 SVGIG (reference sequence). The length of the CDR3 is 15 residues. The CDR3 loop is CAWTSGTLAKNIQYF. For the CDR3, the DNA is TGTGCCTGGACTAGCGGGACTTTAGCCAAAAACATTCAGTACTTC.

V gene TRBV7-2 combines with J gene TRBJ2-7, with 11 bases aligning to TRBD2. The length of the CDR3 is 17 residues. V was clipped by 5 bases and J by 1 base; unmatched bases: 10. CDR1 SGHTA and CDR2 FQGNSA come from the germline V gene. DNA for the CDR3: TGTGCCAGCAGCCGAAGGTTCGTAGCGGGGGGGTCCTACGAGCAGTACTTC. Its protein is CASSRRFVAGGSYEQYF.

The chain is built from TRBV28 and TRBJ1-2, with 8 positions matching TRBD1. The CDR3 has 11 amino acids. Germline-derived CDR1 and CDR2 are MDHEN and SYDVKM. V shed 6 bases, J shed 11 bases, and the junction held 5 bases outside the gene matches. In DNA, the CDR3 is TGTGCCAGCAGCCAGGACAGGGAGTACACCTTC. As protein: CASSQDREYTF.

This sequence joins TRBV7-9 and TRBJ2-3, with TRBD2 as a possible D gene (6 bases). The CDR3 is made up of 16 amino acids. The germline V and J ends were trimmed by 5 bases and 4 bases, with 19 bases remaining between them. The germline V gene encodes CDR1 SEHNR and CDR2 FQNEAQ (reference sequence). This CDR3 reads CASSPPWSGVADTQYF. The CDR3 bases are TGTGCCAGCAGCCCCCCGTGGTCGGGAGTGGCAGATACGCAGTATTTT.

This clone was observed a handful of times. The rearrangement uses TRBV5-1 and TRBJ1-1; 12 nucleotides match TRBD1. Germline CDR1 and CDR2: SGHRS and YFSETQ. The junction had 5 bases not matched to a gene; V was cut back by 4 bases and J by 4 bases. The CDR3 spans 15 residues. CDR3 sequence reads: CASSAGTGGPTEAFF. CDR3 nucleotides: TGCGCCAGCAGCGCCGGGACAGGGGGCCCCACTGAAGCTTTCTTT.

The CDR3 region has the DNA TGCGCCAGCCGGGTTAGTAAGGACAATGAGCAGTTCTTC. Its translation: CASRVSKDNEQFF. The chain carries TRBV5-1 and TRBJ2-1; D ambiguous. CDR1 and CDR2 from the germline V gene are SGHRS and YFSETQ. CDR3 length equals 13 residues. Between the trimmed V and J ends, which lost 7 bases and 5 bases, there was a span of 13 bases.

Note on this clone: The junction differs from germline at one of its ends, possibly a read error. CDR3 coding DNA: TGTGCCAGCAGCTTGTGGATAGCCAAAAACACTCAGTACTTC. This sequence encodes CASSLWIAKNTQYF. The rearrangement links TRBV5-4 to TRBJ2-4; D gene uncertain. CDR1 SGHNT and CDR2 YYREEE come from the germline V gene (reference sequence). This CDR3 spans 14 amino acids.

This clone has only one observation. The V call is TRBV21-1, the J call TRBJ2-3; the D call in the table, TRBD1, was not verified against the DNA. TRBV21-1 is tagged as a pseudogene. CDR3 length: 18 residues. The CDR3 region has the DNA TGTGCCAGCAGCAAAGAGTCTCGGGACAGTTTCCTCCGTGATACGCAGTATTTT. Translation gives CASSKESRDSFLRDTQYF.

The V and J genes are TRBV9 and TRBJ2-5; TRBD2 matches at 7 bases. V trimming: 4 bases; J trimming: 3 bases; junction bases outside the gene matches: 12. The V gene's germline CDR1 is SGDLS and CDR2 YYNGEE. The CDR3 consists of 16 residues. The CDR3 is CASSPNGLGAEETQYF. As DNA, the CDR3 is TGTGCCAGCAGCCCGAATGGACTAGGGGCTGAAGAGACCCAGTACTTC. Full variable domain (outside the CDR3, taken from reference TRBV9 and TRBJ2-5): DSGVTQTPKHLITATGQRVTLRCSPRSGDLSVYWYQQSLDQGLQFLIQYYNGEERAKGNILERFSAQQFPDLHSELNLSSLELGDSALYFCASSPNGLGAEETQYFGPGTRLLVL.

This clone has a handful of counts. The rearrangement uses TRBV13 and TRBJ1-2, with D possibly being TRBD1 (6 bases). The length of the CDR3 is 13 residues. Per the germline V gene, CDR1 is PRHDT and CDR2 is FYEKMQ (reference sequence). V lost 5 bases and J lost 7, with 14 bases in between. In DNA form, the CDR3 reads TGTGCCAGCAGCGCGGGGGCGAAAAGTGGCTACACCTTC. Amino acid sequence: CASSAGAKSGYTF.

The J gene is TRBJ1-1, the V gene TRBV5-4; D not certain. There are 16 residues in the CDR3. Trimming cost V 3 bases and J 5 bases, with 20 bases left between them. Germline V gene sequence: CDR1 SGHNT, CDR2 YYREEE (reference sequence). The CDR3 loop is CASSSHSTLSRTEAFF. The CDR3 DNA sequence: TGTGCCAGCAGCTCCCATTCGACACTGAGCAGGACTGAAGCTTTCTTT.

The chain carries TRBV19 and TRBJ2-7, with 9 positions matching TRBD2. Germline V gives CDR1 LNHDA, CDR2 SQIVND (reference sequence). J lost 4 bases, V lost 4 bases, and 20 bases had no gene match. The CDR3 sequence is 19 residues long. The CDR3 spells CASSTSARLADARDYEQYF. CDR3 nucleotide sequence: TGTGCCAGTAGTACCTCCGCCAGACTAGCGGATGCCAGAGATTACGAGCAGTACTTC.